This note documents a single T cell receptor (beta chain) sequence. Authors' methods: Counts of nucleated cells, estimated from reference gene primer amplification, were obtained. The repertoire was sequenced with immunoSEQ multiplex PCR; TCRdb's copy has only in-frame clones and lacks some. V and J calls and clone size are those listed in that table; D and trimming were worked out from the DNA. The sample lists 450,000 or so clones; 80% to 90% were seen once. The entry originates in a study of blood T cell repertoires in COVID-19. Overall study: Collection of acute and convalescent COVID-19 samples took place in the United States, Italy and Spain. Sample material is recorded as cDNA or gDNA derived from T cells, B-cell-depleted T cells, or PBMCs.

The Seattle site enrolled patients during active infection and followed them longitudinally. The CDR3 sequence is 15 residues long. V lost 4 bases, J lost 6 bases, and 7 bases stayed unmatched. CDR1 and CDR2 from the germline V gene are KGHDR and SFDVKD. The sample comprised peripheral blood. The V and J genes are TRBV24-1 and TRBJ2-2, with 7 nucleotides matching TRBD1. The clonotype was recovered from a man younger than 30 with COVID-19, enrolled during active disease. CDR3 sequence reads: CATSDPGQDSGELFF. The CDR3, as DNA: TGTGCCACCAGTGACCCCGGACAGGACTCCGGGGAGCTGTTTTTT.